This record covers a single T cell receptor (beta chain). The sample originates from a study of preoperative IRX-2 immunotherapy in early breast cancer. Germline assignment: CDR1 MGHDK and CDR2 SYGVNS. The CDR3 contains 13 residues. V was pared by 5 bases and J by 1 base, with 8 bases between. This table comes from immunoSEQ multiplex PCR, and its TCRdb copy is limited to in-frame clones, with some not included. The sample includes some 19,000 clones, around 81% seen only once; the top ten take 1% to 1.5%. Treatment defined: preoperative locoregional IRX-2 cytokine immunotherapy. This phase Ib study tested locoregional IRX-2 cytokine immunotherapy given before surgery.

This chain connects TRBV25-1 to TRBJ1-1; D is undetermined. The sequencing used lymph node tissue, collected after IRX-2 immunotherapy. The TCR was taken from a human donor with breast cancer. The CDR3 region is CASSRLGNTEAFF. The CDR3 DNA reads TGTGCCAGCAGTAGGCTGGGGAACACTGAAGCTTTCTTT.